The sequence of this TCR beta chain was determined in a study of cytomegalovirus exposure and HLA in healthy donors. General study results and limits: Most likely, a cluster of highly shared sequence variants arose as a sequencing artifact. Among the most significant clusters, several appeared linked to common viral pathogens in a later analysis. For presence/absence analyses, sequencing depth was assumed to be roughly uniform across donors.

Unrecorded immune exposure was likely among donors, who were nominally healthy when sampled. 60 Vbeta and 13 Jbeta primers were used in PCR. Generated by immunoSEQ multiplex PCR, the TCRdb table keeps only in-frame clones and is missing some. The profile shows 130,000 to 150,000 clones, about 70% of them singletons. On this clone itself: The antigen is unknown.

The V end was cut by 2 bases, the J end by 2 bases, with 10 bases between. The CDR3 extends over 15 amino acids. Germline lookup yields CDR1 MNHNS and CDR2 SASEGT. Material for sequencing was PBMCs. This TCR was recovered from a woman aged 40 to 55 in good health and CMV-seronegative. The V and J genes are TRBV6-1 and TRBJ1-5; D call uncertain. CDR3 DNA sequence: TGTGCCAGCAGTGAATACGCAGCGCGCAATCAGCCCCAGCATTTT. Encoded protein: CASSEYAARNQPQHF.